Ten or more counts support the clone carrying this T cell receptor (beta chain). RNA transcripts were the template for amplifying TCR beta CDR3 regions. HTBI primers were used for first-round RT-PCR of the TCR CDR3. MiXCR, run by TCRdb on the multiplex PCR reads, gives a single entry per CDR3 protein. The data hold around 190,000 distinct CDR3 sequences, with about a sixth observed a single time. The data were taken from a study of T cells in Graves' hyperthyroidism and ophthalmopathy. Germline V gene lookup returns CDR1 SGHNT and CDR2 YENEEA. Trimming pared 5 bases from V and 3 bases from J, leaving 16 bases between. The CDR3 has 15 amino acids.

The clonotype was recovered from a woman aged 50 to 60 with Graves' hyperthyroidism. Sample: blood. The chain recombines TRBV11-3 with TRBJ1-2; no clear D. CDR3: CASSPGAGFDYGYTF. The DNA of the CDR3 is TGTGCCAGCAGCCCCGGCGCCGGCTTCGACTATGGCTACACCTTC.